These T cell receptor beta chains were read from a single sample in a study of CD8 T cells in Susac syndrome. TCRdb analysed the immunoSEQ multiplex PCR reads with MiXCR anew, one entry per CDR3 protein. The table shows 250,000 to 300,000 distinct CDR3 sequences, with around nine tenths occurring only once. The specimen was CD8+ T cells from PBMCs. These receptors all stem from a human donor with multiple sclerosis. Each CDR3 is given with its conserved first and last residue. Each record gives: CDR3 DNA, CDR3 protein, D gene, clone size, J gene, V gene. A D gene is named only where the DNA matches it firmly. For some rows the clone size is stated as once, few or many, or as a class when expanded; others skip it.

TGTGCCAGCATACTAGCGGGTAAAACAGATACGCAGTATTTT	CASILAGKTDTQYF	TRBD2	.	TRBJ2-3	TRBV12-3/TRBV12-4
TGTGCCAGCAGTTTTACAGGGCGGCAAGAGACCCAGTACTTC	CASSFTGRQETQYF	.	.	TRBJ2-5	TRBV28
TGTGCCATCAGTGATGGGCAGGGACACACAGATACGCAGTATTTT	CAISDGQGHTDTQYF	.	once	TRBJ2-3	TRBV10-3
TGTGCCAGTAGTATGTCCGGGACCGGCACAGATACGCAGTATTTT	CASSMSGTGTDTQYF	.	.	TRBJ2-3	TRBV19
TGTGCCAGCAGCTTAATTGATACAGAGACCCAGTACTTC	CASSLIDTETQYF	.	.	TRBJ2-5	TRBV7-9
TGTGCCAGCAGTTTTGGCCCATACAGGGTAAATTCACCCCTCCACTTT	CASSFGPYRVNSPLHF	.	.	TRBJ1-6	TRBV27
TGTGCCAGCAGTTCTAGCAGTGAGCAGTTCTTC	CASSSSSEQFF	.	.	TRBJ2-1	TRBV12-3/TRBV12-4
TGTGCCAGCAGCTTGGATGCGGGAAAAACAGATACGCAGTATTTT	CASSLDAGKTDTQYF	.	.	TRBJ2-3	TRBV5-5
TGCAGTGCCGGACCCGGACTAGGTAGAGCCGAGCAGTACTTC	CSAGPGLGRAEQYF	TRBD2	.	TRBJ2-7	TRBV20-1
TGCAGTGCCCTGGGAGGGACCACCGGGGAGCTGTTTTTT	CSALGGTTGELFF	TRBD2	.	TRBJ2-2	TRBV20-1
TGTGCCAGCAGCGGGACACGAGACAGGGACACTGAAGCTTTCTTT	CASSGTRDRDTEAFF	TRBD1	.	TRBJ1-1	TRBV9
TGTGCCAGTAGTAGCGGGCCCAGCTCCTACAATGAGCAGTTCTTC	CASSSGPSSYNEQFF	.	few	TRBJ2-1	TRBV19
TGTGCCAGCAGTTTAGACGGGCGGGAGAGCTCCTACGAGCAGTACTTC	CASSLDGRESSYEQYF	TRBD2	.	TRBJ2-7	TRBV12-3/TRBV12-4
TGTGCCATCAGTGAGTCGGGACCCGGAGAGACCCAGTACTTC	CAISESGPGETQYF	.	.	TRBJ2-5	TRBV10-3
TGTGCCAGCAGCCGGCTGGGGGGCATCACAGATACGCAGTATTTT	CASSRLGGITDTQYF	.	.	TRBJ2-3	TRBV7-3
TGCAGCGTTGAACAGCCTAACTCTGGAAACACCATATATTTT	CSVEQPNSGNTIYF	.	.	TRBJ1-3	TRBV29-1
TGTGCCAGCAGCCCGCGCGTGACTAGCGCCTCGGAGACCCAGTACTTC	CASSPRVTSASETQYF	TRBD2	.	TRBJ2-5	TRBV7-9
TGCAGTGCTAGGTGGCTAGCGTCCTTCAATGAGCAGTTCTTC	CSARWLASFNEQFF	.	.	TRBJ2-1	TRBV20-1
TGTGCCAGCAGTGAGCTGGCGGATAACACCGGGGAGCTGTTTTTT	CASSELADNTGELFF	.	.	TRBJ2-2	TRBV25-1
TGTGCCAGCAGTGCTGTGGGGCTTGCAACTAATGAAAAACTGTTTTTT	CASSAVGLATNEKLFF	.	once	TRBJ1-4	TRBV19
TGTGCCAGCAGCCAAAACCCTTCTGGCCGAACCGGGACCCCGACCGGAGAGACCCAGTACTTC	CASSQNPSGRTGTPTGETQYF	.	.	TRBJ2-5	TRBV14
TGTGCCAGCAGTTCCCCCCTTCTGATTGGCACAGATACGCAGTATTTT	CASSSPLLIGTDTQYF	.	.	TRBJ2-3	TRBV28
TGTGCCAGACTGTCCTGTCCGGACAGGGGGCCACGCAATCAGCCCCAGCATTTT	CARLSCPDRGPRNQPQHF	TRBD1	.	TRBJ1-5	TRBV6-2/TRBV6-3
TGTGCCACCCGGGGGGACCGTGCTAGCACAGATACGCAGTATTTT	CATRGDRASTDTQYF	TRBD2	.	TRBJ2-3	TRBV28
TGTGCCTGGACTAGCAATAAGAGGCAAGAGACCCAGTACTTC	CAWTSNKRQETQYF	.	.	TRBJ2-5	TRBV30
TGTGCCAGCAGCCAAGAGTCAGGGTCAGGGGGGTACTACGAGCAGTACTTC	CASSQESGSGGYYEQYF	.	.	TRBJ2-7	TRBV4-2
TGCGCCAGCAGCTTTCCCCGGAGCAGCCCCAACAATGAGCAGTTCTTC	CASSFPRSSPNNEQFF	.	.	TRBJ2-1	TRBV5-1
TGTGCCAGTAGCCTGGGACAGTACTCCTACGAGCAGTACTTC	CASSLGQYSYEQYF	TRBD1	.	TRBJ2-7	TRBV19
TGCGCCAGCAGCCGGGAGAACGAGGAGGAGACCCAGTACTTC	CASSRENEEETQYF	.	.	TRBJ2-5	TRBV5-1
TGTGCCAGTACCCCGGTGGGCAATCAGCCCCAGCATTTT	CASTPVGNQPQHF	.	.	TRBJ1-5	TRBV19
TGTGCCAGCAGCTTAGTAAGGTCCTCAAATAATTCACCCCTCCACTTT	CASSLVRSSNNSPLHF	.	.	TRBJ1-6	TRBV11-2
TGTGCCAGCAGCGGGACAGATATCAATGAGCAGTTCTTC	CASSGTDINEQFF	TRBD1	.	TRBJ2-1	TRBV6-1
TGCGCCAGCAGCCAAATCCACACGGGAAGTCAGCCCCAGCATTTT	CASSQIHTGSQPQHF	.	.	TRBJ1-5	TRBV4-1
TGTGCCAGCAGCGAGAACTCCTACGAGCAGTACTTC	CASSENSYEQYF	.	.	TRBJ2-7	TRBV5-6
TGCGCCAGCAGCCAAGGTTCAGGGTACGAGGCCCAGCATTTT	CASSQGSGYEAQHF	.	.	TRBJ1-5	TRBV4-3
TGTGCCAGCAGTTTAATCTTTCGGACAGGGGGCCTCGAGCAGTACTTC	CASSLIFRTGGLEQYF	TRBD1	.	TRBJ2-7	TRBV27
TGCGCCAGCAGCTCTGCCACCAAAGGTCAGCCCCAGCATTTT	CASSSATKGQPQHF	.	.	TRBJ1-5	TRBV4-1
TGTGCCAGCAGCCCATTAGCGGGAGTAGCCTACGAGCAGTACTTC	CASSPLAGVAYEQYF	TRBD2	.	TRBJ2-7	TRBV7-2
TGTGCCATCAGTGAGTTACAGGGGGCGCGTGAAAAACTGTTTTTT	CAISELQGAREKLFF	TRBD1	.	TRBJ1-4	TRBV10-3
TGTGCCAGCAGCCAAGAGGGACTAGCGGGATCTGCCTACAATGAGCAGTTCTTC	CASSQEGLAGSAYNEQFF	TRBD2	few	TRBJ2-1	TRBV4-2
TGTGCCAGCAGTTACCAGATTGTAGCGGTGGACTATGGCTACACCTTC	CASSYQIVAVDYGYTF	.	few	TRBJ1-2	TRBV6-2/TRBV6-3
TGTGCCAGCAGCCCGACAGGGGAAGGCACCGGGGAGCTGTTTTTT	CASSPTGEGTGELFF	TRBD1	few	TRBJ2-2	TRBV3-1
TGTGCCTGGAGTGTATATACATTCCAAGAGACCCAGTACTTC	CAWSVYTFQETQYF	.	.	TRBJ2-5	TRBV30
TGTGCCAGCAGCCAAGAACGGCCACTAGCGCTCCACAGGGATACGCAGTATTTT	CASSQERPLALHRDTQYF	TRBD2	.	TRBJ2-3	TRBV4-2